Each of the 8 T cell receptor beta chains below was sequenced from the same sample in a study of cytomegalovirus exposure and HLA in healthy donors. Profiling relied on immunoSEQ multiplex PCR, and the TCRdb table lists in-frame clones only, not all of them. This sample has some 350,000 clones; roughly 90% occur once, and the top ten carry 0.95% to 1.5%. The sample consisted of PBMCs. The origin of the receptors is a woman younger than 45 in good health and CMV-seropositive.

J is TRBJ2-3 and V is TRBV28; tentatively, D is TRBD1 (6 bases). Germline CDR1 reads MDHEN; CDR2 reads SYDVKM. V was shortened by 6 bases and J by 2 bases, with 15 bases between the two germline ends. CDR3 size: 15 residues. CDR3 sequence reads: CASSHSDRTTDTQYF. The CDR3 DNA follows: TGTGCCAGCAGCCATAGTGACAGGACCACAGATACGCAGTATTTT.

The rearrangement uses TRBV4-3 and TRBJ1-5; D ambiguous. CDR1 is LGHNA, CDR2 YSLEER, per germline. This CDR3 region has 17 residues. V lost 3 bases and J 5 bases, leaving 20 bases between the germline ends. In DNA form, the CDR3 reads TGCGCCAGCAGCCAGTACCGGATCGGTAACGACCATCAGCCCCAGCATTTT. Translating gives CASSQYRIGNDHQPQHF.

The chain joins TRBV20-1 to TRBJ2-5; D remains ambiguous. The V gene lost 6 bases and the J gene lost 3 bases, with 5 bases spanning the gap. Germline values: CDR1 DFQATT, CDR2 SNEGSKA (reference sequence). The CDR3 has 10 amino acids. Here the CDR3 reads CSASKETQYF. The CDR3 DNA reads TGCAGTGCCTCGAAAGAGACCCAGTACTTC.

The gene calls are TRBV2 and TRBJ2-1, with D tentatively TRBD1 (8 bases). This CDR3 region has 15 residues. V lost 6 bases and J 7 bases, leaving 19 bases between the germline ends. The germline V gene has CDR1 SNHLY and CDR2 FYNNEI. The CDR3 sequence: CASSRQGRGTNEQFF. The CDR3 region has the DNA TGTGCCAGCAGCCGACAGGGGAGGGGCACAAATGAGCAGTTCTTC.

The gene calls are TRBV7-9 and TRBJ1-2; perhaps TRBD1 as D (6 bases). Germline V gene sequence: CDR1 SEHNR, CDR2 FQNEAQ (reference sequence). The CDR3 is made up of 13 amino acids. The V end lost 7 bases, the J end lost 7 bases, and 16 bases lay between the germline ends. CDR3 sequence reads: CASTFKGVGGYTF. As DNA, the CDR3 is TGTGCCAGCACCTTTAAGGGGGTGGGTGGCTACACCTTC.

In nucleotides, the CDR3 is TGTGCCAGCAGCCAACCCGGTCTCAAGGATAGCACAGATACGCAGTATTTT. Encoded protein: CASSQPGLKDSTDTQYF. J is TRBJ2-3 and V is TRBV4-2; D is uncertain. Between the trimmed V and J ends, which lost 2 bases and 0 bases, there was a span of 15 bases. The CDR3 is 17 residues long. Germline V gene lookup returns CDR1 LGHNA and CDR2 YNFKEQ.

This clone showed up just a few times. This chain joins TRBV28 and TRBJ2-2; D remains ambiguous. The length of the CDR3 is 12 residues. From germline, CDR1 is MDHEN and CDR2 SYDVKM. Trimming took off 6 bases at V and 6 bases at J, with 8 bases between the two ends. For the CDR3, the DNA is TGTGCCAGCAGCCCCGGACCCGGGGAGCTGTTTTTT. Translation gives CASSPGPGELFF.

CDR3 DNA: TGCGCCAGCAGCCAAGAACCCGGGAGTCCCCAAAACAATGAGCAGTTCTTC. Translated, it gives CASSQEPGSPQNNEQFF. The chain is built from TRBV4-3 and TRBJ2-1, with D perhaps matching TRBD2 (6 bases). Deletions cut 0 bases from V and 5 bases from J, with 17 bases between. CDR1 and CDR2 (germline): LGHNA, YSLEER. The CDR3 extends over 17 amino acids.